This TCR beta chain was sequenced in a study of T cells in Graves' hyperthyroidism and ophthalmopathy. This clonotype was observed at least ten times. Antigen specificity is unknown. Study-wide results and caveats: Most thyroid clonotypes with frequency above 0.001 were detected in blood.

From RNA transcripts, TCR beta CDR3 regions were amplified. First-round RT-PCR with HTBI primers amplified the TCR CDR3 region. One entry per CDR3 protein results from TCRdb running MiXCR on the multiplex PCR reads. The sample includes fewer than 350,000 distinct CDR3 sequences, roughly 15% of them seen just once. The V gene lost 8 bases and the J gene lost 7 bases, with 12 bases spanning the gap. CDR3 length equals 10 residues. Germline assignment: CDR1 SQVTM and CDR2 ANQGSEA. Sequencing was performed on blood. The sequence derives from a woman in her thirties or forties with Graves' hyperthyroidism. This rearrangement joins TRBV29-1 to TRBJ2-7; D is unresolved. As DNA, the CDR3 is TGCAGCATAGCCCTAGGGGAGCAGTACTTC. Translating gives CSIALGEQYF.